This TCR beta chain was captured by sequencing in a study of T-cell memory formation after mild COVID-19. On the study more broadly: Largely donor-specific TCR clusters were found. Points from the study as a whole: Pre-infection memory held some responding clones, suggesting pre-existing cross-reactive T cells responded. For contracting clones, CD4+ ones sat mainly in CM and EM, CD8+ in EMRA.

A note on this clonotype: Antigen unknown.

Deletions cut 5 bases from V and 4 bases from J, with 14 bases between. Per the germline V gene, CDR1 is SGHTA and CDR2 is FQGNSA. The CDR3 runs 15 residues. Sample barcodes and UMIs were carried by the TCR alpha and TCR beta cDNA libraries that 5'RACE generated with constant-segment primers. A single record per CDR3 protein comes from TCRdb applying MiXCR to the 5' RACE reads. The table shows 350,000 to 450,000 distinct CDR3 sequences, with roughly a quarter occurring only once. The sample was PBMCs or a T cell subset sorted from them (not recorded which). This chain joins TRBV7-2 and TRBJ1-4; D is possibly TRBD1 (5 bases). This clonotype was obtained from an adult woman who had mild COVID-19 (a few samples of this study predate the infection). Cell type and time point are not known. CDR3 residues: CASSAGAGINEKLFF. The CDR3 nucleotides are TGTGCCAGCAGCGCTGGGGCAGGAATTAATGAAAAACTGTTTTTT.